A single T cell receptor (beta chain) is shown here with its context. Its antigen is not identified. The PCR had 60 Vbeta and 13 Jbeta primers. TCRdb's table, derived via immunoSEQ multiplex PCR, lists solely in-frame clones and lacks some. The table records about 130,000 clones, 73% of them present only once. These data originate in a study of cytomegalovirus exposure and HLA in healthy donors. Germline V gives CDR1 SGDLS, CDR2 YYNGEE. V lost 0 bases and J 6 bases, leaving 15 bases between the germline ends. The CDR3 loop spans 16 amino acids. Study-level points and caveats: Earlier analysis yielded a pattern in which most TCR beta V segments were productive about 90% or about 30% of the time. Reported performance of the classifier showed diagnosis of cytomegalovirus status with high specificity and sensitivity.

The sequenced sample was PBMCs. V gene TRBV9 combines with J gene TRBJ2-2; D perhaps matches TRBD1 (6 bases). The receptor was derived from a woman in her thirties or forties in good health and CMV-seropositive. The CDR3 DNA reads TGTGCCAGCAGCGTAGATGGGGGCCATCCCCCCGGGGAGCTGTTTTTT. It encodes CASSVDGGHPPGELFF.